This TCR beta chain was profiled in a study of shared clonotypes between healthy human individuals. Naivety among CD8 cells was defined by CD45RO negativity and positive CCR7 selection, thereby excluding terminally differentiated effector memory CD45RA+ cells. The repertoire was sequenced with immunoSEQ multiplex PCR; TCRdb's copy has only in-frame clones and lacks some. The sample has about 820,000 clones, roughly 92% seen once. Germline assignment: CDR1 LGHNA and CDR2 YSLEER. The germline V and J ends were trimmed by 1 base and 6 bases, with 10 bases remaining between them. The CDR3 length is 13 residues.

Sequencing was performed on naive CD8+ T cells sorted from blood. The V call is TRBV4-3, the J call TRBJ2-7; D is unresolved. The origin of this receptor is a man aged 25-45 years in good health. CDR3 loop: CASSQVLGLEQYF. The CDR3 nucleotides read TGCGCCAGCAGCCAAGTGCTCGGGCTCGAGCAGTACTTC.